This T cell receptor (beta chain) was documented in a study of early T cells in non-severe SARS-CoV-2 infection. Across the study: Sequencing input comprised bulk RNA from unsorted whole blood; chain pairing was not available. Whole-study results and caveats: Using VDJdb, the matching emphasized anti-spike CD8 responses while missing private and CD4 specificities.

Attached unique molecular identifiers marked individual cDNA molecules. MiXCR was run by TCRdb on the 5' RACE reads, yielding one entry per CDR3 protein. The data contain some 67,000 distinct CDR3 sequences, approximately 13% of them singletons. On this clonotype itself: Antigen unknown. A read error may be the cause here, since a much bigger clone is one base away.

The CDR3 is 17 residues long. V was clipped by 7 bases and J by 2 bases, with 22 bases between them. CDR1 is MNHEY, CDR2 SVGAGI, per germline. The chain joins TRBV6-5 to TRBJ2-3, with a tentative D call TRBD2 (6 bases). Sequencing input: whole blood. The sequence derives from an adult who was a healthcare worker with PCR-confirmed SARS-CoV-2 infection or an uninfected control (not recorded which). CDR3 sequence reads: CASMGVPGVLSTDTQYF. CDR3 coding DNA: TGTGCCAGCATGGGTGTTCCGGGGGTATTGTCCACAGATACGCAGTATTTT.